This is a list of T cell receptor beta chains from one sample in a study of shared clonotypes between healthy human individuals. The assay was immunoSEQ multiplex PCR, and TCRdb's table has in-frame clones only and misses some. The sample lists some 2,500,000 clones, roughly 92% occurring once. The sequenced material came from naive CD4+ T cells from PBMCs. The receptors here all came from a man younger than 35 in good health. Some clones in this sample may be carry-over from other donors' samples. The CDR3 runs from the conserved cysteine through the conserved F or W. D genes are given only for firm matches. Clone size is not always given. Where it is, it says once, few, many or a class for expanded clones.

v_gene	abundance	j_gene	d_gene	CDR3aa	CDR3nt
TRBV2	.	TRBJ2-1	TRBD1	CASSSDRGNEQFF	TGTGCCAGCAGTTCGGACAGGGGAAATGAGCAGTTCTTC
TRBV5-1	.	TRBJ2-7	.	CASSLAQPYEQYF	TGCGCCAGCAGCTTGGCTCAGCCTTACGAGCAGTACTTC
TRBV7-2	.	TRBJ1-2	.	CASSLEGWGGYTF	TGTGCCAGCAGCTTAGAGGGCTGGGGTGGCTACACCTTC
TRBV7-9	.	TRBJ2-7	.	CASSLGGYGYEQYF	TGTGCCAGCAGCCTCGGGGGATACGGCTACGAGCAGTACTTC
TRBV19	.	TRBJ1-2	.	CASSLNYGYTF	TGTGCCAGTAGTCTCAACTATGGCTACACCTTC
TRBV5-1	.	TRBJ1-4	.	CASSRGGSANEKLFF	TGCGCCAGCAGCCGGGGTGGGTCGGCTAATGAAAAACTGTTTTTT
TRBV10-3	.	TRBJ2-1	.	CAISESPGNSYNEQFF	TGTGCCATCAGTGAGTCTCCCGGGAATTCCTACAATGAGCAGTTCTTC
TRBV6-1	.	TRBJ1-2	.	CASSSQGGGYTF	TGTGCCAGCAGTTCCCAGGGTGGTGGCTACACCTTC
TRBV6-5	.	TRBJ2-3	.	CASTRQGTDTQYF	TGTGCCAGCACCCGGCAGGGCACAGATACGCAGTATTTT
TRBV9	.	TRBJ1-3	.	CASSVQAGPSSGNTIYF	TGTGCCAGCAGCGTACAGGCAGGACCGAGCTCTGGAAACACCATATATTTT
TRBV11-2	.	TRBJ1-4	.	CASSLDRGWQGAKLFF	TGTGCCAGCAGCTTAGATCGGGGGTGGCAGGGAGCAAAACTGTTTTTT
TRBV4-2	.	TRBJ2-5	.	CASSQVRGGQEYF	TGTGCCAGCAGCCAAGTTAGGGGGGGACAAGAGTACTTC
TRBV28	.	TRBJ2-1	.	CASIIEGRGGYNEQFF	TGTGCCAGCATTATCGAGGGGCGAGGCGGTTACAATGAGCAGTTCTTC
TRBV11-2	.	TRBJ2-7	.	CASSSIRDSGYEQYF	TGTGCCAGCAGCTCTATCCGGGACTCAGGCTACGAGCAGTACTTC
TRBV5-1	.	TRBJ1-4	.	CASSLFGDFEKLFF	TGCGCCAGCAGCTTGTTCGGTGACTTTGAAAAACTGTTTTTT
TRBV28	.	TRBJ2-5	TRBD2	CASSPGLAGGVETQYF	TGTGCCAGCAGTCCGGGACTAGCGGGAGGGGTCGAGACCCAGTACTTC
TRBV4-2	.	TRBJ1-2	.	CASSQGSGHSYGYTF	TGTGCCAGCAGCCAAGGTTCAGGGCACAGCTATGGCTACACCTTC
TRBV5-1	few	TRBJ1-5	.	CASSWGTDYSNQPQHF	TGCGCCAGCAGCTGGGGGACGGACTATAGCAATCAGCCCCAGCATTTT
TRBV30	few	TRBJ1-1	.	CAWIHGGMNTEAFF	TGTGCCTGGATTCATGGAGGTATGAACACTGAAGCTTTCTTT
TRBV27	.	TRBJ2-3	TRBD2	CAAGRIKDTQYF	TGTGCCGCCGGGAGGATCAAAGATACGCAGTATTTT
TRBV7-9	.	TRBJ2-3	.	CASSLVGADTQYF	TGTGCCAGCAGCTTAGTGGGGGCAGATACGCAGTATTTT
TRBV5-5	.	TRBJ2-5	.	CASSSDPGRGTQYF	TGTGCCAGCAGCTCTGACCCGGGAAGGGGGACCCAGTACTTC
TRBV7-3	.	TRBJ2-7	TRBD2	CASSQYTSAEQYF	TGTGCCAGCAGCCAATACACTAGCGCCGAGCAGTACTTC
TRBV4-2	.	TRBJ2-7	.	CASSQDGGSRYEQYF	TGTGCCAGCAGCCAAGATGGCGGGTCGAGGTACGAGCAGTACTTC
TRBV7-3	.	TRBJ2-2	.	CASSFQADTGELFF	TGTGCCAGCAGCTTCCAAGCAGACACCGGGGAGCTGTTTTTT
TRBV4-1	.	TRBJ2-2	TRBD2	CASSRRLAEYTGELFF	TGCGCCAGCAGCCGAAGACTAGCGGAGTACACCGGGGAGCTGTTTTTT
TRBV5-1	.	TRBJ2-3	.	CASSLGAGDTQYF	TGCGCCAGCAGCTTGGGTGCGGGGGATACGCAGTATTTT
TRBV18	.	TRBJ2-1	.	CASSPTRTLTNEQFF	TGTGCCAGCTCACCGACCCGGACGCTAACCAATGAGCAGTTCTTC
TRBV5-4	once	TRBJ2-7	TRBD1	CASSAGQGDPHEQYF	TGTGCCAGCAGCGCCGGACAGGGGGATCCCCACGAGCAGTACTTC
TRBV5-1	.	TRBJ2-1	.	CASSFTGTGSGGSYNEQFF	TGCGCCAGCAGCTTCACCGGGACAGGGAGCGGGGGCTCCTACAATGAGCAGTTCTTC
TRBV7-2	.	TRBJ2-5	TRBD2	CASSLRASGSGETQYF	TGTGCCAGCAGCTTAAGGGCTAGCGGGAGCGGTGAGACCCAGTACTTC
TRBV6-5	.	TRBJ1-2	TRBD1	CASSIGGRNYGYTF	TGTGCCAGCAGTATAGGGGGCAGAAACTATGGCTACACCTTC
TRBV2	.	TRBJ1-6	TRBD1	CASSLGQVVSPLHF	TGTGCCAGCAGCTTGGGACAGGTTGTTTCACCCCTCCACTTT
TRBV5-1	.	TRBJ2-3	.	CASSSQGNTDTQYF	TGCGCCAGCAGCTCCCAGGGCAACACAGATACGCAGTATTTT
TRBV29-1	.	TRBJ2-7	.	CSGTWGSYEQYF	TGCAGCGGGACCTGGGGGTCCTACGAGCAGTACTTC
TRBV5-1	.	TRBJ2-6	.	CASTGGSGANVLTF	TGCGCCAGCACCGGAGGCTCTGGGGCCAACGTCCTGACTTTC
TRBV5-4	.	TRBJ1-1	.	CASSLVRQDTEAFF	TGTGCCAGCAGCTTGGTCCGGCAGGACACTGAAGCTTTCTTT
TRBV5-1	.	TRBJ1-6	.	CASTGTVGSPLHF	TGCGCCAGCACCGGGACGGTCGGTTCACCCCTCCACTTT
TRBV27	.	TRBJ2-7	.	CASSSRPSYEQYF	TGTGCCAGCAGTTCCCGGCCTTCCTACGAGCAGTACTTC
TRBV29-1	few	TRBJ1-2	.	CSVDGQGGYTF	TGCAGCGTTGATGGGCAGGGTGGCTACACCTTC
TRBV30	.	TRBJ1-4	.	CAWRGAGWSREKLFF	TGTGCCTGGAGGGGGGCGGGCTGGAGTCGGGAAAAACTGTTTTTT
TRBV28	.	TRBJ1-5	.	CASTHLRGPQHF	TGTGCCAGCACCCATCTCCGCGGGCCCCAGCATTTT